This T cell receptor beta chain was sequenced for a study of T cells in Graves' hyperthyroidism and ophthalmopathy. Patients showing uncontrolled infection, other autoimmune disease, pregnancy or lactation were ineligible. It was around 11 ml of fresh peripheral blood that supplied the PBMCs. Whole-study findings and limits: A 13 V-J model separated ophthalmopathy from stable hyperthyroidism. Most thyroid-expanded clonotypes above 0.001 were also found in blood.

The investigators amplified TCR beta CDR3 regions from RNA transcripts. Carried out on the TCR CDR3, a first-round RT-PCR used the HTBI primer set. TCRdb independently ran MiXCR on the multiplex PCR reads; one entry per CDR3 protein. The sample includes over 400,000 distinct CDR3 sequences, approximately 23% of them seen just once. In this sample, this clonotype turned up a few times. Antigen unknown. V shed 3 bases and J shed 4 bases, with 10 bases lying between them. This CDR3 contains 14 residues. The sequence was collected from a woman in her seventies with Graves' ophthalmopathy. The chain couples TRBV12-3 or TRBV12-4 to TRBJ1-3; TRBD1 might be the D (6 bases). The material sequenced was blood. In DNA form, the CDR3 reads TGTGCCAGCAGTTTCGGGGGGCTGGGAAACACCATATATTTT. Translating gives CASSFGGLGNTIYF.